The 3 T cell receptor beta chains in this list originate from one sample, sequenced in a study of early T cells in non-severe SARS-CoV-2 infection. TCRdb analysed the 5' RACE reads with MiXCR anew, one entry per CDR3 protein. In the table there are tens of thousands of distinct CDR3 sequences, approximately 7.7% of which are singletons. The source material was whole blood. These receptors all come from an adult who was a healthcare worker with PCR-confirmed SARS-CoV-2 infection or an uninfected control (not recorded which).

V usage is TRBV11-1 and J usage is TRBJ1-1; D is undetermined. Looked up from germline, CDR1 is SGHAT and CDR2 is FQDESV (reference sequence). This CDR3 has 12 amino acids. V was shortened by 5 bases and J by 6 bases, with 10 bases between the two germline ends. DNA for the CDR3: TGTGCCAGCAGCCCACAGCCGCCTGAAGCTTTCTTT. The encoded protein is CASSPQPPEAFF.

This clonotype was detected a few times. The rearrangement links TRBV5-4 to TRBJ2-3, with 13 bases lining up with TRBD2. Germline V gene data show CDR1 as SGHNT and CDR2 as YYREEE (reference sequence). Losses at the gene ends were 4 bases for V and 12 bases for J; bases not matched to a gene: 14. The CDR3 sequence is 16 residues long. CDR3: CASSQGQPRTSGSQYF. The DNA of the CDR3 is TGTGCCAGCAGCCAGGGACAGCCTAGGACTAGCGGGAGTCAGTATTTT.

This clonotype came up many times. The chain employs TRBV27 and TRBJ2-1; D ambiguous. The CDR3 has 15 residues. CDR1 and CDR2 from the germline V gene are MNHEY and SMNVEV (reference sequence). The germline V and J ends were trimmed by 3 bases and 9 bases, with 18 bases remaining between them. The CDR3 bases are TGTGCCAGCAGTTTCGGGTCTAGTCTGCCCATTGAGCAGTTCTTC. It encodes CASSFGSSLPIEQFF.